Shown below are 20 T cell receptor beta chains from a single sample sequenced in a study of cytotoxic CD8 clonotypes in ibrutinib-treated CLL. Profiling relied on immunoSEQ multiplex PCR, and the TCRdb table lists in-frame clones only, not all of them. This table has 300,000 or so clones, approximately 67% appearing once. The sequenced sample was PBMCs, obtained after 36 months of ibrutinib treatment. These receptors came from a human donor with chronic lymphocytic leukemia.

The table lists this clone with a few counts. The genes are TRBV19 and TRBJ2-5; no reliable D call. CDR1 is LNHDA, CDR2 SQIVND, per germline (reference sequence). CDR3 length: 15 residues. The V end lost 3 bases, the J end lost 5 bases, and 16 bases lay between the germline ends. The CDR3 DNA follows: TGTGCCAGTAGTATTACCTGGTCCCTCCGGGAGACCCAGTACTTC. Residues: CASSITWSLRETQYF.

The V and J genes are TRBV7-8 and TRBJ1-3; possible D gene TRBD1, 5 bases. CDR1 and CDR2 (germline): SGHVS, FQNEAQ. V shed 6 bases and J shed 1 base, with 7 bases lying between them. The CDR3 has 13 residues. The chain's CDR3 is CASRGGSGNTIYF. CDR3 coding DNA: TGTGCCAGCAGGGGGGGGTCTGGAAACACCATATATTTT.

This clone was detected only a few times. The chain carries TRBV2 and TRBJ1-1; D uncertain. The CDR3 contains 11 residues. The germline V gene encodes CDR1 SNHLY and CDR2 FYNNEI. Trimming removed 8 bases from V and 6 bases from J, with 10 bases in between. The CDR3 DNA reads TGTGCCAGCGGAACGGTGGCTGAAGCTTTCTTT. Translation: CASGTVAEAFF.

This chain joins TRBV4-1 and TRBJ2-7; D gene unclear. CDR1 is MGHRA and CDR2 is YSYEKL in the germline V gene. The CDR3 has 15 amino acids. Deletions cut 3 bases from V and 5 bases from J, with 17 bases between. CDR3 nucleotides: TGCGCCAGCAGCCAGGTGGAAGAGTCCGGACACGAGCAGTACTTC. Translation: CASSQVEESGHEQYF.

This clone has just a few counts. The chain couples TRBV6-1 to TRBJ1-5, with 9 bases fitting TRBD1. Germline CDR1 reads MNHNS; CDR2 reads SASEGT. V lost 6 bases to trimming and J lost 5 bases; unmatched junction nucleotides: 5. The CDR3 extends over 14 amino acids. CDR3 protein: CASRGQGPYQPQHF. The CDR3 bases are TGTGCCAGCAGGGGACAGGGTCCATATCAGCCCCAGCATTTT.

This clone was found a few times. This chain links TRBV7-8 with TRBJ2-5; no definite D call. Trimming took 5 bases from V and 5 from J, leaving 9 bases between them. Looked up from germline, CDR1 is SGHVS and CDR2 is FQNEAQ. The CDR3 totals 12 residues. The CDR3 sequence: CASSPSSETQYF. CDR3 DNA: TGTGCCAGCAGCCCTTCCAGCGAGACCCAGTACTTC.

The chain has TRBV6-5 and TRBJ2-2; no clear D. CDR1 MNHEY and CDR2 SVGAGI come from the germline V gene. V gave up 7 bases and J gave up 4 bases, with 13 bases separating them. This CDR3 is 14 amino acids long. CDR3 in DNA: TGTGCCAGCACCGTAAGGGTCGGCACCGGGGAGCTGTTTTTT. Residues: CASTVRVGTGELFF.

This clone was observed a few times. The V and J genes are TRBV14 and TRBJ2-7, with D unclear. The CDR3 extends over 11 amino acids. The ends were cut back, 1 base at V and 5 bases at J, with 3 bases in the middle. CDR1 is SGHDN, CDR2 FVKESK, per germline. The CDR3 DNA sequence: TGTGCCAGCAGCCAAGGCCACGAGCAGTACTTC. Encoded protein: CASSQGHEQYF.

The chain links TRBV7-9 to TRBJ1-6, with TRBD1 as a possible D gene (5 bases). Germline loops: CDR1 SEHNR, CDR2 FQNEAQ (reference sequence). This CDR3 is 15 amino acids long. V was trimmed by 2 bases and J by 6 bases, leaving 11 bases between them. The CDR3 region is CASSLRSQGNSPLHF. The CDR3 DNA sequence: TGTGCCAGCAGCTTAAGGTCGCAGGGTAATTCACCCCTCCACTTT. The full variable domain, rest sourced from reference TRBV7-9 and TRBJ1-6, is DTGVSQNPRHKITKRGQNVTFRCDPISEHNRLYWYRQTLGQGPEFLTYFQNEAQLEKSRLLSDRFSAERPKGSFSTLEIQRTEQGDSAMYLCASSLRSQGNSPLHFGNGTRLTVT.

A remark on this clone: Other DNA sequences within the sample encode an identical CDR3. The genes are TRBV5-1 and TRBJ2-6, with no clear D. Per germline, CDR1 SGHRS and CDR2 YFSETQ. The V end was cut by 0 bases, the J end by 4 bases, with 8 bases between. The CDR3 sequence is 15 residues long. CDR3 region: CASSLGGAGANVLTF. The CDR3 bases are TGCGCCAGCAGCTTGGGAGGAGCAGGGGCCAACGTCCTGACTTTC.

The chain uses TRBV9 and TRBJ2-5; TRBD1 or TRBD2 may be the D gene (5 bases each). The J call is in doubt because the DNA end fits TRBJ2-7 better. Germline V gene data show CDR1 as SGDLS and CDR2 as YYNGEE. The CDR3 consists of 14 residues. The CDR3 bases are TGTGCCAGCAGCGTAGATTACCCGGGGCACGAGCAGTACTTC. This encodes CASSVDYPGHEQYF.

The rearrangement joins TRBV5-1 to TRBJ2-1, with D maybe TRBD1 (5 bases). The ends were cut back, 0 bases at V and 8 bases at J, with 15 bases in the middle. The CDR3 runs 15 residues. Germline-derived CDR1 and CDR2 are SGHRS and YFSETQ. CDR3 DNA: TGCGCCAGCAGCTTGGCAGCAGGGCGTTGGGATGAGCAGTTCTTC. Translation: CASSLAAGRWDEQFF. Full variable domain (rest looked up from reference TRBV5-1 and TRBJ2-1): KAGVTQTPRYLIKTRGQQVTLSCSPISGHRSVSWYQQTPGQGLQFLFEYFSETQRNKGNFPGRFSGRQFSNSRSEMNVSTLELGDSALYLCASSLAAGRWDEQFFGPGTRLTVL.

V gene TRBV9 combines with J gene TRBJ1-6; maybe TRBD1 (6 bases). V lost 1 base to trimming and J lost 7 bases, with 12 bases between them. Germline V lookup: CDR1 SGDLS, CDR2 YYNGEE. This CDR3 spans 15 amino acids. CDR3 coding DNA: TGTGCCAGCAGCGTACGGGGGGCGCTGAATTCACCCCTCCACTTT. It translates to CASSVRGALNSPLHF.

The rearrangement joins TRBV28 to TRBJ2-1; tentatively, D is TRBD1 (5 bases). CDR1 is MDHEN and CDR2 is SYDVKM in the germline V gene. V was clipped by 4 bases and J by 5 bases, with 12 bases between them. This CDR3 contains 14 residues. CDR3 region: CASSSDSANNEQFF. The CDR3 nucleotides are TGTGCCAGCAGTTCAGACAGCGCGAACAATGAGCAGTTCTTC. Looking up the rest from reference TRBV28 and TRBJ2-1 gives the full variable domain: DVKVTQSSRYLVKRTGEKVFLECVQDMDHENMFWYRQDPGLGLRLIYFSYDVKMKEKGDIPEGYSVSREKKERFSLILESASTNQTSMYLCASSSDSANNEQFFGPGTRLTVL.

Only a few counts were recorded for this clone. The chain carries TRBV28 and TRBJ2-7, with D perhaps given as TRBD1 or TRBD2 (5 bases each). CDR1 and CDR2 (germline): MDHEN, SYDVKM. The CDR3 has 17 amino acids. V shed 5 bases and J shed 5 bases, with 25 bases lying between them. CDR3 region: CASSPKGLFGAWNEQYF. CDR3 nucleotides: TGTGCCAGCAGTCCGAAGGGCCTATTCGGGGCCTGGAACGAGCAGTACTTC.

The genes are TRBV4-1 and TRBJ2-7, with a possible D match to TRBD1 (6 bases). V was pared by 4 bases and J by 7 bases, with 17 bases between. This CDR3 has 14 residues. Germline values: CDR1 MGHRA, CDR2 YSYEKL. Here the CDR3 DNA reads TGCGCCAGCAGCCCCAGGTGGCCCCAGGGGGAGCAGTACTTC. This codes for CASSPRWPQGEQYF.

CDR3 coding DNA: TGCGCCAGCAGCCAAGGGACAGGGGACACTGAAGCTTTCTTT. This codes for CASSQGTGDTEAFF. The rearrangement links TRBV4-1 to TRBJ1-1, with 9 bases fitting TRBD1. J lost 3 bases, V lost 1 base, and 0 bases had no gene match. Germline CDR1 reads MGHRA; CDR2 reads YSYEKL. The CDR3 extends over 14 amino acids.

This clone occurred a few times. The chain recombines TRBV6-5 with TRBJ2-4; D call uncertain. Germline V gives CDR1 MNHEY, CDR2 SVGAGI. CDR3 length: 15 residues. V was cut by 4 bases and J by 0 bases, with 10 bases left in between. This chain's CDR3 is CASSSLGLAKNIQYF. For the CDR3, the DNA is TGTGCCAGCAGTTCCCTCGGGTTAGCCAAAAACATTCAGTACTTC.

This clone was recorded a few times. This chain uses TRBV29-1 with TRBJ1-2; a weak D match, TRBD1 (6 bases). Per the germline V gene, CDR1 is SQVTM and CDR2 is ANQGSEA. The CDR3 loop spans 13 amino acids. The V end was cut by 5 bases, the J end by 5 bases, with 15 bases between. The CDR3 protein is CSVTHTGKYGYTF. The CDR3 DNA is TGCAGCGTTACTCACACAGGGAAGTATGGCTACACCTTC.

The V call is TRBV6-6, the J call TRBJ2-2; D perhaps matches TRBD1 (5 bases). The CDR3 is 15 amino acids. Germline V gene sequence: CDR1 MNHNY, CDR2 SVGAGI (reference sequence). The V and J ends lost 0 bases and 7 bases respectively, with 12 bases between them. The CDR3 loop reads CASSYSTRAGGELFF. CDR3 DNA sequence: TGTGCCAGCAGTTACTCGACCAGGGCAGGCGGGGAGCTGTTTTTT.